These 31 T cell receptor beta chains were all obtained from the same sample, sequenced in a study of CD8+ T cells in alopecia areata. Investigators isolated RNA and reverse transcribed it into cDNA to act as the sequencing template. Profiling relied on immunoSEQ multiplex PCR, and the TCRdb table lists in-frame clones only, not all of them. Altogether 120,000 or so clones are present, around 50% being singletons, with the ten largest covering roughly 4.5%. The material sequenced was CD4+ T cells sorted from blood, taken at week 0. All receptors derive from a human donor with alopecia areata.

This clone was seen more than once but under ten times. This rearrangement joins TRBV9 to TRBJ1-3; TRBD1 might be the D (5 bases). In germline, CDR1 is SGDLS, CDR2 YYNGEE. V lost 0 bases, J lost 4 bases, and 14 bases lay in between. CDR3 length equals 16 residues. CDR3 sequence: CASSVERRQGGNTIYF. The CDR3 DNA follows: TGTGCCAGCAGCGTAGAGCGTCGTCAGGGCGGAAACACCATATATTTT. Full variable domain (outside the CDR3, taken from reference TRBV9 and TRBJ1-3): DSGVTQTPKHLITATGQRVTLRCSPRSGDLSVYWYQQSLDQGLQFLIQYYNGEERAKGNILERFSAQQFPDLHSELNLSSLELGDSALYFCASSVERRQGGNTIYFGEGSWLTVV.

V and J are TRBV14 and TRBJ2-2; D is uncertain. V lost 2 bases to trimming and J lost 2 bases, with 3 bases between them. Germline V gene data show CDR1 as SGHDN and CDR2 as FVKESK. The CDR3 has 13 residues. The CDR3 spells CASSQTNTGELFF. The CDR3 nucleotides are TGTGCCAGCAGCCAAACCAACACCGGGGAGCTGTTTTTT. Looking up the rest from reference TRBV14 and TRBJ2-2 gives the full variable domain: EAGVTQFPSHSVIEKGQTVTLRCDPISGHDNLYWYRRVMGKEIKFLLHFVKESKQDESGMPNNRFLAERTGGTYSTLKVQPAELEDSGVYFCASSQTNTGELFFGEGSRLTVL.

Only a few counts were recorded for this clone. The chain couples TRBV7-2 to TRBJ2-1, with D possibly TRBD2 on 5 matching bases. Germline CDR1 is SGHTA and CDR2 is FQGNSA. Deletions cut 5 bases from V and 8 bases from J, with 10 bases between. The CDR3 is made up of 12 amino acids. CDR3 in amino acids: CASSRISDEQFF. The DNA for the CDR3 is TGTGCCAGCAGCCGCATTAGCGATGAGCAGTTCTTC.

The V gene is TRBV7-2, the J gene TRBJ2-1; tentative D call: TRBD2 (6 bases). The CDR3 consists of 15 residues. Trimming pared 5 bases from V and 2 bases from J, leaving 13 bases between. Germline CDR1 is SGHTA and CDR2 is FQGNSA. The CDR3, as DNA: TGTGCCAGCAGCCGACTAGGCAAGACCTACAATGAGCAGTTCTTC. It specifies CASSRLGKTYNEQFF. Full variable domain (outside the CDR3, taken from reference TRBV7-2 and TRBJ2-1): GAGVSQSPSNKVTEKGKDVELRCDPISGHTALYWYRQSLGQGLEFLIYFQGNSAPDKSGLPSDRFSAERTGGSVSTLTIQRTQQEDSAVYLCASSRLGKTYNEQFFGPGTRLTVL.

This clone was counted only a few times. The rearrangement joins TRBV5-1 to TRBJ2-7; 9 bases line up with TRBD1. The V segment lost 4 bases and the J segment 5 bases; nucleotides outside the gene matches: 7. This CDR3 comprises 14 residues. In germline, CDR1 is SGHRS, CDR2 YFSETQ. The CDR3 here is CASSGGQGNDEQYF. The CDR3 DNA sequence: TGCGCCAGCAGCGGCGGACAGGGGAACGACGAGCAGTACTTC.

The chain recombines TRBV5-4 with TRBJ1-1; D unclear. Germline values: CDR1 SGHNT, CDR2 YYREEE (reference sequence). The CDR3 is 11 amino acids. The V gene lost 0 bases and the J gene lost 7 bases, with 4 bases spanning the gap. CDR3 DNA: TGTGCCAGCAGCTTGGGGAATGAAGCTTTCTTT. Its translation is CASSLGNEAFF.

This clone came up once. The chain has TRBV7-2 and TRBJ1-5; D not certain. The germline gives CDR1 SGHTA, CDR2 FQGNSA. V lost 4 bases to trimming and J lost 4 bases, with 8 bases between them. This CDR3 contains 13 residues. For the CDR3, the DNA is TGTGCCAGCAGCTCGCAGAAGAATCAGCCCCAGCATTTT. It yields the protein CASSSQKNQPQHF.

The chain joins TRBV4-1 to TRBJ2-7; tentatively, D is TRBD1 (6 bases). V was trimmed by 3 bases and J by 9 bases, leaving 27 bases between them. The CDR3 extends over 17 amino acids. Germline V gene data show CDR1 as MGHRA and CDR2 as YSYEKL. The CDR3 DNA sequence: TGCGCCAGCAGCCAGAATCCCCGGGACACCGACTCTTTACGGCAGTACTTC. Translation gives CASSQNPRDTDSLRQYF.

In its sample, this clone was seen a few times. The chain is built from TRBV14 and TRBJ1-5; 9 bases line up with TRBD1. CDR1 is SGHDN, CDR2 FVKESK, per germline. Losses at the gene ends were 7 bases for V and 10 bases for J; bases not matched to a gene: 8. The CDR3 consists of 13 residues. The CDR3 sequence: CASTTGGLDPQHF. In DNA form, the CDR3 reads TGTGCCAGCACCACAGGGGGCTTAGATCCCCAGCATTTT.

V usage is TRBV5-1 and J usage is TRBJ2-5; 13 nucleotides match TRBD2. Germline V gives CDR1 SGHRS, CDR2 YFSETQ. V lost 0 bases and J lost 2; bases outside the gene matches: 4. The CDR3 is made up of 17 amino acids. CDR3 sequence reads: CASSLAPGLAGQETQYF. The CDR3 region has the DNA TGCGCCAGCAGCTTGGCCCCGGGACTAGCGGGACAAGAGACCCAGTACTTC.

In DNA, the CDR3 is TGTGCCACCAGTCCTGACAGGGTGGATGAGCAGTTCTTC. This gives the protein CATSPDRVDEQFF. The genes are TRBV15 and TRBJ2-1; 7 bases are a match to TRBD1. Unmatched junction bases numbered 7, after V lost 6 bases and J lost 8 bases. The CDR3 is 13 residues long. Per germline, CDR1 LNHNV and CDR2 YYDKDF (reference sequence).

Only a few counts were recorded for this clone. This sequence joins TRBV4-1 and TRBJ2-4, with D tentatively TRBD1 or TRBD2 (5 bases each). The CDR3 has 17 amino acids. Trimming shortened V by 0 bases and J by 0 bases, and 12 bases separated the two germline ends. Germline CDR1 and CDR2: MGHRA and YSYEKL. CDR3: CASSQDLGDLAKNIQYF. The CDR3 DNA reads TGCGCCAGCAGCCAAGATCTCGGGGACCTAGCCAAAAACATTCAGTACTTC.

V and J are TRBV15 and TRBJ1-2, with a tentative D call TRBD1 (6 bases). This CDR3 has 14 amino acids. The V and J ends lost 0 bases and 7 bases respectively, with 12 bases between them. CDR1 LNHNV and CDR2 YYDKDF come from the germline V gene (reference sequence). CDR3 region: CATSREGGGAGYTF. DNA of the CDR3: TGTGCCACCAGCAGAGAGGGGGGCGGGGCTGGCTACACCTTC.

The CDR3 DNA follows: TGTGCCAGTAGTATAAGTGGGCAGGGAAGGAGTGGGGCCAACGTCCTGACTTTC. Amino acid sequence: CASSISGQGRSGANVLTF. The genes are TRBV19 and TRBJ2-6, with D maybe TRBD1 (5 bases). The CDR3 runs to 18 residues. V was clipped by 2 bases and J by 3 bases, with 17 bases between them. Germline V gene lookup returns CDR1 LNHDA and CDR2 SQIVND (reference sequence).

In its sample, this clone was seen a few times. The chain has TRBV7-6 and TRBJ2-6; D is undetermined. Germline CDR1 and CDR2: SGHVS and FNYEAQ. V lost 5 bases and J 0 bases, leaving 11 bases between the germline ends. This CDR3 has 16 amino acids. The CDR3 DNA follows: TGTGCCAGCAGCCCCGGTCGAGCCTCTGGGGCCAACGTCCTGACTTTC. As protein: CASSPGRASGANVLTF. Full variable domain (missing parts from reference TRBV7-6 and TRBJ2-6): GAGVSQSPRYKVTKRGQDVALRCDPISGHVSLYWYRQALGQGPEFLTYFNYEAQQDKSGLPNDRFSAERPEGSISTLTIQRTEQRDSAMYRCASSPGRASGANVLTFGAGSRLTVL.

This clone was detected only a few times. This chain connects TRBV11-2 to TRBJ2-3, with 7 bases matching TRBD1. Trimming removed 2 bases from V and 4 bases from J; junction bases left unmatched: 6. Germline lookup yields CDR1 SGHAT and CDR2 FQNNGV. CDR3 length equals 15 residues. The CDR3 DNA is TGTGCCAGCAGCTTACTGACAGGGATGGCAGATACGCAGTATTTT. It codes for CASSLLTGMADTQYF.

This clone has more than one count but fewer than ten. The chain has TRBV28 and TRBJ2-3, with a tentative D call TRBD2 (5 bases). CDR1 is MDHEN and CDR2 is SYDVKM in the germline V gene. Trimming removed 4 bases at V and 4 bases at J, with 12 bases between. This CDR3 is 14 amino acids long. CDR3 loop: CASSSPGRSDTQYF. The CDR3 nucleotides are TGTGCCAGCAGTTCCCCGGGAAGATCAGATACGCAGTATTTT. The variable domain in full, with the rest retrieved from reference TRBV28 and TRBJ2-3, is DVKVTQSSRYLVKRTGEKVFLECVQDMDHENMFWYRQDPGLGLRLIYFSYDVKMKEKGDIPEGYSVSREKKERFSLILESASTNQTSMYLCASSSPGRSDTQYFGPGTRLTVL.

This clone was recorded a few times. V is TRBV6-6 and J is TRBJ2-5; D not resolved. This CDR3 is 13 amino acids long. V shed 4 bases and J shed 3 bases, with 9 bases lying between them. CDR1 MNHNY and CDR2 SVGAGI come from the germline V gene (reference sequence). CDR3 residues: CASSSYLEETQYF. The CDR3 coding sequence is TGTGCCAGCAGTTCTTATTTAGAAGAGACCCAGTACTTC.

The rearrangement uses TRBV6-6 and TRBJ1-3; D may be TRBD1 (5 bases). The CDR3 is made up of 13 amino acids. Trimming cost V 2 bases and J 4 bases, with 6 bases left between them. Germline-derived CDR1 and CDR2 are MNHNY and SVGAGI (reference sequence). CDR3 nucleotide sequence: TGTGCCAGCAGTTACAGGGGAGGAAACACCATATATTTT. As protein: CASSYRGGNTIYF.

This clone was detected a few times. Other DNA sequences in the sample encode the same CDR3. J is TRBJ2-7 and V is TRBV9; possible D gene TRBD1, 6 bases. CDR1 and CDR2 (germline): SGDLS, YYNGEE. This CDR3 is 14 amino acids long. V was pared by 0 bases and J by 0 bases, with 7 bases between. The CDR3 region has the DNA TGTGCCAGCAGCGTAGGGACAGCCTCCTACGAGCAGTACTTC. Protein: CASSVGTASYEQYF.

This chain connects TRBV18 to TRBJ2-1; TRBD2 matches at 7 bases. The CDR3 sequence is 15 residues long. Losses at the gene ends were 3 bases for V and 3 bases for J; bases not matched to a gene: 5. Germline values: CDR1 KGHSH, CDR2 LQKENI. This chain's CDR3 is CASSPLAEDYNEQFF. The CDR3 nucleotides are TGTGCCAGCTCACCCCTAGCGGAGGACTACAATGAGCAGTTCTTC.

This sequence joins TRBV15 and TRBJ1-5, with 10 bases aligning to TRBD1. CDR1 is LNHNV, CDR2 YYDKDF, per germline (reference sequence). The trim removed 3 bases at V and 0 bases at J, leaving 2 bases unmatched. The CDR3 loop spans 16 amino acids. The chain's CDR3 is CATSRDRGNSNQPQHF. CDR3 bases: TGTGCCACCAGCAGGGACAGGGGGAATAGCAATCAGCCCCAGCATTTT. Full variable domain (rest looked up from reference TRBV15 and TRBJ1-5): DAMVIQNPRYQVTQFGKPVTLSCSQTLNHNVMYWYQQKSSQAPKLLFHYYDKDFNNEADTPDNFQSRRPNTSFCFLDIRSPGLGDTAMYLCATSRDRGNSNQPQHFGDGTRLSIL.

This clone was counted only a few times. This chain connects TRBV10-3 to TRBJ2-1; 8 positions match TRBD1. This CDR3 has 15 amino acids. V lost 0 bases, J lost 3 bases, and 1 base stayed unmatched. CDR1 is ENHRY and CDR2 is SYGVKD in the germline V gene. The CDR3 coding sequence is TGTGCCATCAGTGAGTCGGGACAGGTCTACAATGAGCAGTTCTTC. Amino acids: CAISESGQVYNEQFF.

This clone was picked up a small number of times. The rearrangement joins TRBV28 to TRBJ1-4; TRBD1 matches 8 bases. The ends lost 4 bases at V and 8 bases at J; junction bases unmatched: 6. Germline CDR1 reads MDHEN; CDR2 reads SYDVKM. The CDR3 is made up of 14 amino acids. The CDR3 region is CASSSPGQEEKLFF. The CDR3 region has the DNA TGTGCCAGCAGTTCCCCGGGACAGGAGGAAAAACTGTTTTTT.

The chain couples TRBV19 to TRBJ1-6, with D perhaps TRBD1 (6 bases). CDR1 LNHDA and CDR2 SQIVND come from the germline V gene (reference sequence). Trimming removed 0 bases from V and 8 bases from J, with 11 bases in between. CDR3 size: 15 residues. This chain's CDR3 is CASSIDGQLDSPLHF. As DNA, the CDR3 is TGTGCCAGTAGTATAGACGGACAGCTTGATTCACCCCTCCACTTT.

Concerning this clone itself: Other DNA sequences in the same sample also yield this CDR3. This chain joins TRBV7-2 and TRBJ2-5; D remains ambiguous. The germline gives CDR1 SGHTA, CDR2 FQGNSA. The CDR3 consists of 12 residues. V lost 5 bases and J 4 bases, leaving 8 bases between the germline ends. CDR3 sequence: CASSPSGETQYF. The CDR3 coding sequence is TGTGCCAGCAGCCCTTCGGGAGAGACCCAGTACTTC.

Judged by abundance, this clone is medium-sized. The rearrangement links TRBV4-1 to TRBJ2-6, with 10 bases matching TRBD1. The CDR3 contains 17 residues. The V gene's germline CDR1 is MGHRA and CDR2 YSYEKL. The V and J ends lost 4 bases and 0 bases, in that order; junction bases with no gene match: 3. CDR3 protein: CASSLGQGSSGANVLTF. The CDR3 region has the DNA TGCGCCAGCAGCCTGGGACAGGGGAGCTCTGGGGCCAACGTCCTGACTTTC.

This clone was detected a few times. V is TRBV4-1 and J is TRBJ2-1, with 9 bases matching TRBD2. The CDR3 sequence is 17 residues long. The junction had 15 bases not matched to a gene; V was cut back by 1 base and J by 11 bases. Germline CDR1 reads MGHRA; CDR2 reads YSYEKL. The CDR3 is CASSQGRGGGVTEKQFF. CDR3 coding DNA: TGCGCCAGCAGCCAAGGGAGAGGCGGGGGGGTCACAGAGAAGCAGTTCTTC.

This clone was observed a few times. The chain employs TRBV5-1 and TRBJ2-2, with D perhaps given as TRBD1 or TRBD2 (7 bases each). Germline assignment: CDR1 SGHRS and CDR2 YFSETQ. The V gene lost 4 bases and the J gene lost 6 bases, with 25 bases spanning the gap. The CDR3 extends over 18 amino acids. The CDR3: CASSPGRGGGTSPGELFF. DNA of the CDR3: TGCGCCAGCAGCCCCGGCCGGGGAGGGGGCACCTCTCCCGGGGAGCTGTTTTTT.

CDR3 loop: CAWMGWRGEQYF. The DNA for the CDR3 is TGTGCCTGGATGGGGTGGAGGGGCGAGCAGTACTTC. This chain links TRBV30 with TRBJ2-7; perhaps TRBD2 as D (6 bases). Germline loops: CDR1 GTSNPN, CDR2 SVGIG (reference sequence). V was shortened by 4 bases and J by 6 bases, with 13 bases between the two germline ends. The CDR3 contains 12 residues.

The chain couples TRBV28 to TRBJ2-4, with a weak D call TRBD2 (6 bases). This CDR3 region has 14 residues. Per germline, CDR1 MDHEN and CDR2 SYDVKM. Trimming removed 3 bases from V and 6 bases from J, with 12 bases in between. In nucleotides, the CDR3 is TGTGCCAGCAGTTTGCACGGGAGCGGAAACATTCAGTACTTC. Residues: CASSLHGSGNIQYF.